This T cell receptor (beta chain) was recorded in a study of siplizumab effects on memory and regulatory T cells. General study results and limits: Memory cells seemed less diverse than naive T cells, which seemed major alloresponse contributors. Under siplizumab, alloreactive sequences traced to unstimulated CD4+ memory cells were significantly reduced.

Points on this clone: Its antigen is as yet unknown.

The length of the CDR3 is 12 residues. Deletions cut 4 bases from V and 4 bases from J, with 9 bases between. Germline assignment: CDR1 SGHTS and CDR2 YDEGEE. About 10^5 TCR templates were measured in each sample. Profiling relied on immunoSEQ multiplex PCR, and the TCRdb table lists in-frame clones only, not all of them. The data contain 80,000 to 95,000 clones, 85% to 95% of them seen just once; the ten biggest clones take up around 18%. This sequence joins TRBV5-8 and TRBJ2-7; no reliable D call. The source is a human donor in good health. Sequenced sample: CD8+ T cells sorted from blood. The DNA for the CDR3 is TGTGCCAGCAGCCCTGCTTCTTACGAGCAGTACTTC. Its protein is CASSPASYEQYF.